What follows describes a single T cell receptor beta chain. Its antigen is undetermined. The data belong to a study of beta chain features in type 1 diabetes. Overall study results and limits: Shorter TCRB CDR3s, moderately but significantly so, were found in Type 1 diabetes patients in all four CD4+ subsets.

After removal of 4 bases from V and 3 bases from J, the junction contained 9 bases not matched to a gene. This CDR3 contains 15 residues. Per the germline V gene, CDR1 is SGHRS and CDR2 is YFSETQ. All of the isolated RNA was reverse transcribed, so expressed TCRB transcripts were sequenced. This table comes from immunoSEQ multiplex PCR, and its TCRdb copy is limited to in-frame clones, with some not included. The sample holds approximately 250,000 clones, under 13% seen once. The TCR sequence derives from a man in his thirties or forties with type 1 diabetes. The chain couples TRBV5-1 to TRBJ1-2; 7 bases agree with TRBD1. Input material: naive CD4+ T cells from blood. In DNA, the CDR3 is TGCGCCAGCAGCACCAACAGGGGTTCTTACTATGGCTACACCTTC. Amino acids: CASSTNRGSYYGYTF.